This T cell receptor beta chain was sequenced in a study of shared clonotypes between healthy human individuals. Looked up from germline, CDR1 is SGHRS and CDR2 is YFSETQ. The V end was cut by 3 bases, the J end by 2 bases, with 12 bases between. The CDR3 consists of 14 residues. Using immunoSEQ multiplex PCR, the repertoire was profiled, and TCRdb retains in-frame clones only, with some absent. Of 2 million to 2.5 million clones detected, 85% to 95% appear once; the ten largest clones hold around 0.4%. V usage is TRBV5-1 and J usage is TRBJ2-7, with no clear D. This receptor was identified in a man younger than 30 in good health. Some clones in this sample may be carry-over from other donors' samples. The sequenced sample consisted of naive CD4+ T cells from PBMCs. Subset here: CD45RA+ positively selected. The DNA of the CDR3 is TGCGCCAGCAGCTGGGCCGGACGGACCTACGAGCAGTACTTC. This sequence encodes CASSWAGRTYEQYF.